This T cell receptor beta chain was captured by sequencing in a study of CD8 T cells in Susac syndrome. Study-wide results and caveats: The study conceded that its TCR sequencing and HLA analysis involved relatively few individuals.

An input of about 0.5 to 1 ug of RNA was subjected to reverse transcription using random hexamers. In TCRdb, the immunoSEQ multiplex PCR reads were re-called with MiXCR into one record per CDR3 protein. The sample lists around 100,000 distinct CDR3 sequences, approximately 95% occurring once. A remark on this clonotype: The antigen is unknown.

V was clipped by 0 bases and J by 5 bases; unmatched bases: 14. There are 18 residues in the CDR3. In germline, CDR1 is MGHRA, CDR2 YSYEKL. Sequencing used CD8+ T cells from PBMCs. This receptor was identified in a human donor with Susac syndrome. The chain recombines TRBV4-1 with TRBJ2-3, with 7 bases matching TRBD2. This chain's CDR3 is CASSQDRAASGGGDTQYF. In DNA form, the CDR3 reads TGCGCCAGCAGCCAAGATCGGGCGGCTAGCGGAGGTGGAGATACGCAGTATTTT.